This record looks at one T cell receptor beta chain sequence and its context. This entry is derived from a study of T cell changes during pregnancy in multiple sclerosis. This CDR3 contains 14 residues. Germline lookup yields CDR1 SSHAT and CDR2 FNYEAQ (reference sequence). The V gene lost 1 base and the J gene lost 5 bases, with 11 bases spanning the gap. Assay: immunoSEQ multiplex PCR; the TCRdb copy retains only in-frame clones and omits some. This sample has just over 80,000 clones, with roughly 96% found just once. This TCR was sampled from a female donor with multiple sclerosis, enrolled in a pregnancy study. The source material was peripheral blood, sampled in the second trimester of pregnancy. The chain combines TRBV7-7 with TRBJ2-5, with D tentatively TRBD2 (7 bases). The CDR3 DNA reads as TGTGCCAGCAGCTTAGGGGGGGGCGGGGAGACCCAGTACTTC. Amino acids: CASSLGGGGETQYF.